Presented here are 20 T cell receptor beta chains from one specimen sequenced in a study of blood T cell repertoires in COVID-19. The repertoire was sequenced with immunoSEQ multiplex PCR; TCRdb's copy has only in-frame clones and lacks some. The top ten clones hold under 4.5% of a sample with some 20,000 clones, under 95% of them seen once. Sample: peripheral blood. The receptors derive from a human donor in a cohort sampled during active COVID-19.

The CDR3 spells CASSPDAGPLDTQYF. In nucleotides, the CDR3 is TGTGCCAGCTCACCTGACGCAGGGCCTTTGGATACGCAGTATTTT. The genes are TRBV18 and TRBJ2-3, with D possibly being TRBD1 (5 bases). V dropped 3 bases and J dropped 6 bases, with 16 bases sitting between them. In germline, CDR1 is KGHSH, CDR2 LQKENI. The CDR3 extends over 15 amino acids.

The gene calls are TRBV12-3 or TRBV12-4 and TRBJ2-1; TRBD2 matches 11 bases. The CDR3 runs 11 residues. The V gene end was trimmed by 10 bases and the J gene end by 10 bases; junction bases not matched to a gene: 3. The CDR3 region is CATSSGREQFF. In DNA, the CDR3 is TGTGCCACCTCTAGCGGGAGGGAGCAGTTCTTC.

V is TRBV4-3 and J is TRBJ1-5; a possible D gene is TRBD1 (5 bases). The germline gives CDR1 LGHNA, CDR2 YSLEER. The CDR3 sequence is 17 residues long. V lost 3 bases and J 4 bases, leaving 19 bases between the germline ends. CDR3 bases: TGCGCCAGCAGCCACCCAATACCCGGACACAAAAATCAGCCCCAGCATTTT. This codes for CASSHPIPGHKNQPQHF.

The chain combines TRBV7-2 with TRBJ2-7; no clear D. The V end lost 5 bases, the J end lost 1 base, and 3 bases lay between the germline ends. CDR1 SGHTA and CDR2 FQGNSA come from the germline V gene. The CDR3 runs 11 residues. The CDR3 coding sequence is TGTGCCAGCAGCCTTTCCTACGAGCAGTACTTC. Amino acid sequence: CASSLSYEQYF.

The rearrangement links TRBV5-5 to TRBJ1-3; D is perhaps TRBD1 (6 bases). The germline V gene has CDR1 SGHKS and CDR2 YYEKEE (reference sequence). With 4 bases removed from V and 2 bases from J, the gap between germline ends came to 16 bases. The CDR3 sequence is 16 residues long. The CDR3: CASSEAIQGTGNTIYF. The CDR3, as DNA: TGTGCCAGCAGCGAAGCAATACAGGGCACTGGAAACACCATATATTTT.

The chain couples TRBV7-6 to TRBJ2-5; no clear D. V dropped 5 bases and J dropped 0 bases, with 13 bases sitting between them. The CDR3 spans 15 residues. The germline CDR1 and CDR2 sequences are SGHVS and FNYEAQ. The DNA of the CDR3 is TGTGCCAGCAGCGCCCAGTGGGCGTACCAAGAGACCCAGTACTTC. Translated, it gives CASSAQWAYQETQYF.

The V and J genes are TRBV4-2 and TRBJ1-2; no firm D call. The CDR3 runs to 13 residues. V was trimmed by 4 bases and J by 14 bases, leaving 20 bases between them. Looked up from germline, CDR1 is LGHNA and CDR2 is YNFKEQ. The CDR3 loop reads CASSPPDIHVGTF. The CDR3 DNA reads TGTGCCAGCAGCCCCCCTGACATCCACGTCGGAACCTTC.

V gene TRBV11-3 combines with J gene TRBJ2-3; TRBD2 agrees at 13 bases. The CDR3 contains 17 residues. From germline, CDR1 is SGHNT and CDR2 YENEEA. The J segment lost 1 base and the V segment lost 5 bases, leaving 6 bases of the junction unmatched. CDR3 DNA: TGTGCCAGCAGCCGCGGACTAGCGGGAGTGGGCACAGATACGCAGTATTTT. Translation gives CASSRGLAGVGTDTQYF. The variable domain in full, with the rest retrieved from reference TRBV11-3 and TRBJ2-3, is EAGVVQSPRYKIIEKKQPVAFWCNPISGHNTLYWYLQNLGQGPELLIRYENEEAVDDSQLPKDRFSAERLKGVDSTLKIQPAELGDSAVYLCASSRGLAGVGTDTQYFGPGTRLTVL.

The rearrangement links TRBV14 to TRBJ2-2; D call uncertain. Germline lookup yields CDR1 SGHDN and CDR2 FVKESK. Deletions cut 1 base from V and 6 bases from J, with 15 bases between. The CDR3 has 16 amino acids. The CDR3 DNA is TGTGCCAGCAGCCAAGGGCCAGCTAGGCGTGCCGGGGAGCTGTTTTTT. It codes for CASSQGPARRAGELFF.

This chain links TRBV7-3 with TRBJ2-1; TRBD2 matches at 8 bases. J lost 6 bases, V lost 4 bases, and 5 bases had no gene match. The CDR3 has 14 amino acids. In germline, CDR1 is SGHTA, CDR2 FQGTGA. The CDR3 protein is CASSSAGVVNEQFF. For the CDR3, the DNA is TGTGCCAGCAGCTCAGCGGGAGTCGTCAATGAGCAGTTCTTC.

CDR3 DNA sequence: TGTGCCAGCAGTCCGGTTCTAAATAACTATGGCTACACCTTC. It translates to CASSPVLNNYGYTF. This sequence joins TRBV27 and TRBJ1-2; D unresolved. The V and J ends lost 5 bases and 1 base respectively, with 11 bases between them. There are 14 residues in the CDR3. Germline CDR1 MNHEY, CDR2 SMNVEV (reference sequence).

This chain connects TRBV11-3 to TRBJ2-1; D may be TRBD1 (5 bases). V lost 0 bases to trimming and J lost 10 bases, with 10 bases between them. The germline CDR1 and CDR2 sequences are SGHNT and YENEEA. The CDR3 has 13 amino acids. CDR3 bases: TGTGCCAGCAGCTTAGAAAGGGGCGAAGAGCAGTTCTTC. It yields the protein CASSLERGEEQFF.

The chain uses TRBV29-1 and TRBJ2-2; tentative D call: TRBD1 (5 bases). Germline assignment: CDR1 SQVTM and CDR2 ANQGSEA. The CDR3 contains 15 residues. Trimming removed 5 bases at V and 2 bases at J, with 15 bases between. The CDR3 protein is CSVRLGQGNTGELFF. CDR3 nucleotide sequence: TGCAGCGTTAGGCTAGGGCAGGGAAACACCGGGGAGCTGTTTTTT.

This chain connects TRBV7-9 to TRBJ1-3; D is undetermined. With 5 bases removed from V and 0 bases from J, the gap between germline ends came to 11 bases. This CDR3 has 15 residues. CDR1 and CDR2 from the germline V gene are SEHNR and FQNEAQ (reference sequence). In nucleotides, the CDR3 is TGTGCCAGCAGCCATGGGCCAGTCTCTGGAAACACCATATATTTT. Protein product: CASSHGPVSGNTIYF.

CDR3 sequence: CASSPPDSANTEAFF. The CDR3 nucleotides are TGTGCCAGCAGCCCCCCCGACTCGGCGAACACTGAAGCTTTCTTT. The chain employs TRBV7-8 and TRBJ1-1, with D unclear. The CDR3 has 15 amino acids. Germline CDR1 and CDR2: SGHVS and FQNEAQ. Between the trimmed V and J ends, which lost 5 bases and 1 base, there was a span of 14 bases. Combining the CDR3 with reference TRBV7-8 and TRBJ1-1 gives the whole variable domain GAGVSQSPRYKVAKRGQDVALRCDPISGHVSLFWYQQALGQGPEFLTYFQNEAQLDKSGLPSDRFFAERPEGSVSTLKIQRTQQEDSAVYLCASSPPDSANTEAFFGQGTRLTVV.

This chain joins TRBV7-9 and TRBJ1-5; TRBD1 matches 8 bases. The germline V gene encodes CDR1 SEHNR and CDR2 FQNEAQ (reference sequence). The CDR3 contains 15 residues. V lost 4 bases, J lost 7 bases, and 9 bases stayed unmatched. As DNA, the CDR3 is TGTGCCAGCAGCTCCTCAGGGGGCGTCCGGCAGCCCCAGCATTTT. This gives the protein CASSSSGGVRQPQHF.

This clone was counted once. The rearrangement links TRBV6-4 to TRBJ1-2; a possible D gene is TRBD1 (5 bases). This CDR3 region has 13 residues. Germline V gives CDR1 MRHNA, CDR2 SNTAGT. V was cut by 6 bases and J by 6 bases, with 14 bases left in between. The CDR3 DNA follows: TGTGCCAGCAGGCGGGACGGGGGACATGGCTACACCTTC. Protein sequence: CASRRDGGHGYTF.

The genes are TRBV4-1 and TRBJ1-2; tentatively, D is TRBD1 (6 bases). Germline values: CDR1 MGHRA, CDR2 YSYEKL. This CDR3 comprises 14 residues. With 0 bases removed from V and 7 bases from J, the gap between germline ends came to 12 bases. The CDR3 sequence is CASSQETGQTGYTF. The CDR3 nucleotides are TGCGCCAGCAGCCAAGAGACCGGACAGACTGGCTACACCTTC.

V is TRBV12-5 and J is TRBJ1-2; 7 positions match TRBD1. CDR1 and CDR2 from the germline V gene are LGHNT and FRNRAP. V shed 6 bases, J shed 0 bases, and the junction held 10 bases outside the gene matches. The CDR3 sequence is 16 residues long. The CDR3 protein is CASGPPDRAPNYGYTF. DNA for the CDR3: TGTGCTAGTGGGCCCCCTGACAGGGCCCCTAACTATGGCTACACCTTC.

This clone was seen once. CDR3 sequence (DNA): TGTGCCAGCAGTTTAAGCCAGGTTACTTCTTCTGGGACAGATACGCAGTATTTT. Protein: CASSLSQVTSSGTDTQYF. The chain uses TRBV27 and TRBJ2-3; D unclear. The CDR3 extends over 18 amino acids. Trimming left V 2 bases short and J 3 bases short, with 21 bases between. Germline CDR1 is MNHEY and CDR2 is SMNVEV (reference sequence).